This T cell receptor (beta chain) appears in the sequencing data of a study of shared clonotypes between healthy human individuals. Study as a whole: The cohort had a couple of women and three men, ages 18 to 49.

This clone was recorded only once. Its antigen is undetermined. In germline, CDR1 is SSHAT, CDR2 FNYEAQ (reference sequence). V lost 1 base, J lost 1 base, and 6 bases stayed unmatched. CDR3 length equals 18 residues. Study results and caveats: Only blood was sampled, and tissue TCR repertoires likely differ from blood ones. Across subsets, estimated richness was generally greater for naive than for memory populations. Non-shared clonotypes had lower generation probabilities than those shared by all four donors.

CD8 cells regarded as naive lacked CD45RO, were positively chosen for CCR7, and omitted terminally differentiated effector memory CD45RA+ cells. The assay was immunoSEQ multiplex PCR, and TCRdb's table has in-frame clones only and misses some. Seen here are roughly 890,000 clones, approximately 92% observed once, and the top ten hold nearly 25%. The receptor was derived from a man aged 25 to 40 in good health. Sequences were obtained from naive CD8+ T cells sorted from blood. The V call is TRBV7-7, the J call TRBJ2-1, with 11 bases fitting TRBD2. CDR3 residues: CASSLELAGVPSYNEQFF. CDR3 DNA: TGTGCCAGCAGCTTAGAACTAGCGGGAGTACCTTCCTACAATGAGCAGTTCTTC. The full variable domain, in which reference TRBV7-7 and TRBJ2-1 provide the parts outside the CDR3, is GAGVSQSPRYKVTKRGQDVTLRCDPISSHATLYWYQQALGQGPEFLTYFNYEAQPDKSGLPSDRFSAERPEGSISTLTIQRTEQRDSAMYRCASSLELAGVPSYNEQFFGPGTRLTVL.